A selection of T cell receptor beta chains follows, all from one sample in a study of spatial heterogeneity in lung cancer. MiXCR, run by TCRdb on the 5' RACE reads, gives a single entry per CDR3 protein. Of about 29,000 distinct CDR3 sequences detected, around 7% appear once; the ten largest clones hold around 26%. Here the sequenced sample was lung tumor tissue, taken at surgery. Source of these receptors: a male donor with early-stage non-small cell lung cancer. The CDR3 runs from the conserved cysteine through the conserved F or W. The D gene is left open where the match is weak. Some rows mark clone size as missing; the rest say once, few, many or name a class of expanded clone.

J gene: TRBJ2-2; clone size: NA; D gene: NA; V gene: TRBV24-1; CDR3 protein: CATSGNTGELFF; CDR3 DNA: TGTGCCACCAGTGGTAACACCGGGGAGCTGTTTTTT
J gene: TRBJ2-3; clone size: many; D gene: TRBD2; V gene: TRBV27; CDR3 protein: CASKVRGGWDTQYF; CDR3 DNA: TGTGCCAGCAAAGTGCGGGGGGGCTGGGATACGCAGTATTTT
J gene: TRBJ1-5; clone size: many; D gene: TRBD1; V gene: TRBV2; CDR3 protein: CASSEGRQGAAQPQHF; CDR3 DNA: TGTGCCAGCAGTGAAGGGCGACAGGGGGCGGCTCAGCCCCAGCATTTT
J gene: TRBJ2-3; clone size: many; D gene: NA; V gene: TRBV27; CDR3 protein: CASSILATDTQYF; CDR3 DNA: TGTGCCAGCAGTATCTTAGCGACAGATACGCAGTATTTT
J gene: TRBJ2-3; clone size: few; D gene: NA; V gene: TRBV29-1; CDR3 protein: CSVGFQGATDTQYF; CDR3 DNA: TGCAGCGTTGGTTTCCAGGGAGCTACCGATACGCAGTATTTT
J gene: TRBJ2-7; clone size: many; D gene: NA; V gene: TRBV5-1; CDR3 protein: CASSLTAASYEQYF; CDR3 DNA: TGCGCCAGCAGCTTGACGGCAGCTTCCTACGAGCAGTACTTC
J gene: TRBJ2-3; clone size: many; D gene: NA; V gene: TRBV5-6; CDR3 protein: CASSSMGSSTDTQYF; CDR3 DNA: TGTGCCAGCAGCTCTATGGGGTCTAGCACAGATACGCAGTATTTT
J gene: TRBJ2-1; clone size: many; D gene: TRBD2; V gene: TRBV11-2; CDR3 protein: CASSVTSGHYNEQFF; CDR3 DNA: TGTGCCAGCAGCGTGACTAGCGGGCATTACAATGAGCAGTTCTTC
J gene: TRBJ2-3; clone size: many; D gene: NA; V gene: TRBV5-6; CDR3 protein: CASSSVSTDTQYF; CDR3 DNA: TGTGCCAGCAGCTCCGTTAGCACAGATACGCAGTATTTT
J gene: TRBJ1-6; clone size: NA; D gene: TRBD1; V gene: TRBV7-9; CDR3 protein: CASSLTGVGSPLHF; CDR3 DNA: TGTGCCAGCAGCTTGACAGGGGTCGGATCACCCCTCCACTTT
J gene: TRBJ2-3; clone size: few; D gene: NA; V gene: TRBV19; CDR3 protein: CASNGEGPDTQYF; CDR3 DNA: TGTGCCAGTAACGGCGAGGGGCCAGATACGCAGTATTTT
J gene: TRBJ1-1; clone size: many; D gene: NA; V gene: TRBV6-1; CDR3 protein: CASQGNTEAFF; CDR3 DNA: TGTGCCAGCCAGGGAAACACTGAAGCTTTCTTT
J gene: TRBJ1-2; clone size: medium-sized; D gene: TRBD1; V gene: TRBV7-2; CDR3 protein: CASSLSGGNRYGYTF; CDR3 DNA: TGTGCCAGCAGCTTATCAGGGGGGAATCGCTATGGCTACACCTTC
J gene: TRBJ2-3; clone size: many; D gene: TRBD2; V gene: TRBV7-2; CDR3 protein: CASSGTSGDTDTQYF; CDR3 DNA: TGTGCCAGCAGCGGGACTAGCGGGGACACAGATACGCAGTATTTT
J gene: TRBJ2-1; clone size: NA; D gene: NA; V gene: TRBV24-1; CDR3 protein: CATSDFGQGQGNEQFF; CDR3 DNA: TGTGCCACCAGTGATTTCGGGCAGGGGCAGGGGAATGAGCAGTTCTTC
J gene: TRBJ2-1; clone size: NA; D gene: TRBD1; V gene: TRBV11-3; CDR3 protein: CASSSRDRAPNEQFF; CDR3 DNA: TGTGCCAGCAGCTCCCGGGACAGGGCCCCCAATGAGCAGTTCTTC
J gene: TRBJ1-1; clone size: NA; D gene: TRBD1; V gene: TRBV15; CDR3 protein: CATSRVLVRGIVQAFF; CDR3 DNA: TGTGCCACCAGCAGAGTTCTTGTCAGGGGGATAGTACAAGCTTTCTTT
J gene: TRBJ1-5; clone size: NA; D gene: TRBD1; V gene: TRBV5-1; CDR3 protein: CASSTGTGYQPQHF; CDR3 DNA: TGCGCCAGCAGCACCGGGACAGGGTATCAGCCCCAGCATTTT
J gene: TRBJ2-7; clone size: NA; D gene: TRBD1; V gene: TRBV29-1; CDR3 protein: CSVGSRDRAYEQYF; CDR3 DNA: TGCAGCGTGGGGTCCCGGGACAGGGCCTACGAGCAGTACTTC
J gene: TRBJ2-2; clone size: once; D gene: NA; V gene: TRBV5-1; CDR3 protein: CVSSLRSNTGELFF; CDR3 DNA: TGCGTCAGCAGCTTGCGATCGAACACCGGGGAGCTGTTTTTT
J gene: TRBJ1-5; clone size: many; D gene: NA; V gene: TRBV29-1; CDR3 protein: CSVETRDGNQPQHF; CDR3 DNA: TGCAGCGTTGAAACCAGGGACGGCAATCAGCCCCAGCATTTT
J gene: TRBJ2-7; clone size: many; D gene: TRBD1; V gene: TRBV28; CDR3 protein: CASSLLSRGLDEQYF; CDR3 DNA: TGTGCCAGCAGTTTATTGTCCAGGGGGCTCGACGAGCAGTACTTC
J gene: TRBJ1-4; clone size: many; D gene: NA; V gene: TRBV30; CDR3 protein: CAWRGLLDGEKLFF; CDR3 DNA: TGTGCCTGGAGGGGTCTACTGGACGGCGAAAAACTGTTTTTT